A single sample is the source of the 30 T cell receptor beta chains below, sequenced in a study of T cell clonotyping in hematopoietic cell transplantation. The method was immunoSEQ multiplex PCR; TCRdb's version includes in-frame clones alone and lacks a portion of them. The data hold 75,000 to 95,000 clones, with 90% to 96% observed a single time. Regarding time point: recipient sample about 28 days before transplant, after cytoreduction. The sample consisted of peripheral blood mononuclear cells, taken before stem cell transplant. These receptors were collected from a woman in her fifties or sixties with acute myeloid leukemia. Some clones in this sample may be carry-over from other donors' samples.

The rearrangement joins TRBV18 to TRBJ2-7; no reliable D call. Trimming took off 4 bases at V and 0 bases at J, with 13 bases between the two ends. The CDR3 is 15 residues long. The germline V gene has CDR1 KGHSH and CDR2 LQKENI. CDR3 DNA: TGTGCCAGCTCACTAGTTGAATCGAGCTCCTACGAGCAGTACTTC. This gives the protein CASSLVESSSYEQYF.

The J gene is TRBJ1-1, the V gene TRBV11-2; D gene ambiguous. V was pared by 6 bases and J by 6 bases, with 14 bases between. CDR1 SGHAT and CDR2 FQNNGV come from the germline V gene. The CDR3 is 13 residues long. CDR3 sequence (DNA): TGTGCCAGCAGTCTCGAGGTGGTCTCTGAAGCTTTCTTT. It translates to CASSLEVVSEAFF.

In DNA, the CDR3 is TGTGCCAGCAGCGTAGGGGGAATTTGGGGGGGCACTGAAGCTTTCTTT. It yields the protein CASSVGGIWGGTEAFF. J is TRBJ1-1 and V is TRBV9; D might be TRBD1 (5 bases). This CDR3 region has 16 residues. V was shortened by 0 bases and J by 4 bases, with 16 bases between the two germline ends. CDR1 SGDLS and CDR2 YYNGEE come from the germline V gene.

CDR3 in amino acids: CAWKQGSGQYF. The CDR3 DNA reads as TGTGCCTGGAAGCAGGGATCAGGGCAGTACTTC. The V call is TRBV30, the J call TRBJ2-7; D perhaps matches TRBD1 (5 bases). Germline V CDR1 and CDR2: GTSNPN, SVGIG (reference sequence). Between the trimmed V and J ends, which lost 4 bases and 9 bases, there was a span of 13 bases. The CDR3 is 11 residues long.

The chain joins TRBV6-5 to TRBJ1-1; 11 bases match TRBD1. V dropped 2 bases and J dropped 4; count of bases not matched to a gene: 3. The CDR3 runs to 15 residues. Germline V CDR1 and CDR2: MNHEY, SVGAGI. CDR3 DNA: TGTGCCAGCAGTTACACCGGGACAGGGGGCACTGAAGCTTTCTTT. Encoded protein: CASSYTGTGGTEAFF.

The rearrangement joins TRBV2 to TRBJ1-2; D ambiguous. Trimming shortened V by 6 bases and J by 8 bases, and 10 bases separated the two germline ends. Germline assignment: CDR1 SNHLY and CDR2 FYNNEI. The CDR3 runs to 11 residues. DNA of the CDR3: TGTGCCAGCAGGGCGAGTCGCGGCTACACCTTC. This encodes CASRASRGYTF.

This clone showed up just once. V and J are TRBV9 and TRBJ1-3, with 7 bases that match TRBD1. Germline CDR1 reads SGDLS; CDR2 reads YYNGEE. Losses at the gene ends were 4 bases for V and 0 bases for J; bases not matched to a gene: 7. The CDR3 spans 16 residues. CDR3 sequence: CASSTRTGPSGNTIYF. CDR3 bases: TGTGCCAGCAGCACCCGGACAGGACCCTCTGGAAACACCATATATTTT.

The chain joins TRBV27 to TRBJ2-2; a possible D gene is TRBD2 (6 bases). CDR3 length equals 15 residues. V was clipped by 6 bases and J by 5 bases, with 16 bases between them. The germline gives CDR1 MNHEY, CDR2 SMNVEV (reference sequence). CDR3 bases: TGTGCCAGCAGAGGGCTAGGACTACAGACCGGGGAGCTGTTTTTT. Its protein product is CASRGLGLQTGELFF.

Turning to this clone: Other nucleotide sequences in the sample specify the same CDR3. The chain links TRBV9 to TRBJ2-3; the D gene is possibly TRBD2 (5 bases). V lost 0 bases, J lost 6 bases, and 11 bases lay in between. In germline, CDR1 is SGDLS, CDR2 YYNGEE. CDR3 length equals 14 residues. The CDR3, as DNA: TGTGCCAGCAGCGTAGGAGTTAGCGCGGATACGCAGTATTTT. The encoded protein is CASSVGVSADTQYF. Supplemented by reference TRBV9 and TRBJ2-3, the full variable domain reads DSGVTQTPKHLITATGQRVTLRCSPRSGDLSVYWYQQSLDQGLQFLIQYYNGEERAKGNILERFSAQQFPDLHSELNLSSLELGDSALYFCASSVGVSADTQYFGPGTRLTVL.

The rearrangement links TRBV18 to TRBJ1-3; TRBD1 aligns across 8 bases. The V gene end was trimmed by 4 bases and the J gene end by 4 bases; junction bases not matched to a gene: 3. The germline gives CDR1 KGHSH, CDR2 LQKENI. The CDR3 has 14 amino acids. In nucleotides, the CDR3 is TGTGCCAGCTCACTACGGGACAGGGGAAACACCATATATTTT. This gives the protein CASSLRDRGNTIYF.

This chain joins TRBV2 and TRBJ2-1; TRBD2 agrees at 8 bases. Germline trimming cut 3 bases from V and 3 bases from J; bases unmatched to any gene: 4. CDR3 length: 15 amino acids. In germline, CDR1 is SNHLY, CDR2 FYNNEI. In DNA, the CDR3 is TGTGCCAGCAGTGACGGCGCGGGGGGCTACAATGAGCAGTTCTTC. This sequence encodes CASSDGAGGYNEQFF. The entire variable domain, with the rest obtained from reference TRBV2 and TRBJ2-1, is as follows: EPEVTQTPSHQVTQMGQEVILRCVPISNHLYFYWYRQILGQKVEFLVSFYNNEISEKSEIFDDQFSVERPDGSNFTLKIRSTKLEDSAMYFCASSDGAGGYNEQFFGPGTRLTVL.

V and J are TRBV7-9 and TRBJ2-7; weak D call: TRBD1 (6 bases). Per germline, CDR1 SEHNR and CDR2 FQNEAQ (reference sequence). V dropped 5 bases and J dropped 3 bases, with 14 bases sitting between them. The CDR3 is 14 residues long. DNA for the CDR3: TGTGCCAGCAGCGCTACCGGGACATTCTACGAGCAGTACTTC. Encoded protein: CASSATGTFYEQYF. Full variable domain (outside the CDR3, taken from reference TRBV7-9 and TRBJ2-7): DTGVSQNPRHKITKRGQNVTFRCDPISEHNRLYWYRQTLGQGPEFLTYFQNEAQLEKSRLLSDRFSAERPKGSFSTLEIQRTEQGDSAMYLCASSATGTFYEQYFGPGTRLTVT.

The gene calls are TRBV7-9 and TRBJ1-1, with D unresolved. This CDR3 comprises 14 residues. Between the trimmed V and J ends, which lost 5 bases and 1 base, there was a span of 11 bases. The V gene's germline CDR1 is SEHNR and CDR2 FQNEAQ (reference sequence). The CDR3 DNA sequence: TGTGCCAGCAGCACCAACGGCCAGAACACTGAAGCTTTCTTT. As protein: CASSTNGQNTEAFF.

The V and J genes are TRBV5-1 and TRBJ1-1; D possibly corresponds to TRBD1 (6 bases). Germline CDR1 is SGHRS and CDR2 is YFSETQ. The V gene lost 2 bases and the J gene lost 8 bases, with 10 bases spanning the gap. CDR3 length: 12 amino acids. The CDR3 region has the DNA TGCGCCAGCAGCTTAGGCGACAGGGAAGCTTTCTTT. Its protein product is CASSLGDREAFF.

The rearrangement links TRBV9 to TRBJ2-2; D might be TRBD1 (5 bases). The CDR3 is made up of 16 amino acids. Germline V gene sequence: CDR1 SGDLS, CDR2 YYNGEE. V lost 0 bases and J lost 2, with 11 bases in between. In nucleotides, the CDR3 is TGTGCCAGCAGCGTAGCAGGACATTCAAACACCGGGGAGCTGTTTTTT. Encoded protein: CASSVAGHSNTGELFF.

The chain is built from TRBV28 and TRBJ1-2; the D is unclear. Germline V lookup: CDR1 MDHEN, CDR2 SYDVKM. The V gene lost 2 bases and the J gene lost 5 bases, with 12 bases spanning the gap. CDR3 length: 14 amino acids. The CDR3 region has the DNA TGTGCCAGCAGTTTACAGAACCCTGGGTATGGCTACACCTTC. Its translation: CASSLQNPGYGYTF.

V usage is TRBV7-3 and J usage is TRBJ1-6; D not resolved. There are 15 residues in the CDR3. In germline, CDR1 is SGHTA, CDR2 FQGTGA. Trimming took 2 bases from V and 4 from J, leaving 9 bases between them. The CDR3 bases are TGTGCCAGCAGCTTAGAGGGAGGATATAATTCACCCCTCCACTTT. This encodes CASSLEGGYNSPLHF.

This CDR3 reads CASSEGGVAGRSTDTQYF. In DNA form, the CDR3 reads TGTGCCAGCAGTGAAGGGGGTGTGGCGGGACGGAGCACAGATACGCAGTATTTT. V usage is TRBV2 and J usage is TRBJ2-3; D is possibly TRBD2 (6 bases). Germline assignment: CDR1 SNHLY and CDR2 FYNNEI. The CDR3 extends over 18 amino acids. Trimming pared 1 base from V and 0 bases from J, leaving 17 bases between.

This chain links TRBV30 with TRBJ2-1, with 11 bases that match TRBD2. J lost 7 bases, V lost 2 bases, and 7 bases had no gene match. This CDR3 comprises 15 residues. The germline V gene encodes CDR1 GTSNPN and CDR2 SVGIG (reference sequence). CDR3 residues: CAWSRLAGGRNEQFF. CDR3 sequence (DNA): TGTGCCTGGAGTAGGCTAGCGGGAGGCCGGAATGAGCAGTTCTTC. The complete variable domain, with remaining parts taken from reference TRBV30 and TRBJ2-1, reads SQTIHQWPATLVQPVGSPLSLECTVEGTSNPNLYWYRQAAGRGLQLLFYSVGIGQISSEVPQNLSASRPQDRQFILSSKKLLLSDSGFYLCAWSRLAGGRNEQFFGPGTRLTVL.

The chain combines TRBV19 with TRBJ1-5, with D possibly TRBD1 on 6 matching bases. Trimming removed 3 bases from V and 1 base from J, with 13 bases in between. This CDR3 contains 16 residues. Germline V lookup: CDR1 LNHDA, CDR2 SQIVND (reference sequence). The CDR3 loop is CASSILRTESNQPQHF. For the CDR3, the DNA is TGTGCCAGTAGTATTCTCCGGACAGAGAGCAATCAGCCCCAGCATTTT. The entire variable domain, with the rest obtained from reference TRBV19 and TRBJ1-5, is as follows: DGGITQSPKYLFRKEGQNVTLSCEQNLNHDAMYWYRQDPGQGLRLIYYSQIVNDFQKGDIAEGYSVSREKKESFPLTVTSAQKNPTAFYLCASSILRTESNQPQHFGDGTRLSIL.

V gene TRBV7-3 combines with J gene TRBJ1-1, with D uncertain. Between the trimmed V and J ends, which lost 5 bases and 7 bases, there was a span of 14 bases. Germline V gene data show CDR1 as SGHTA and CDR2 as FQGTGA. The CDR3 runs to 13 residues. CDR3 in DNA: TGTGCCAGCAGCAACACCAGGAATCATGAAGCTTTCTTT. Protein: CASSNTRNHEAFF.

The rearrangement links TRBV29-1 to TRBJ2-1; D remains unclear. CDR1 and CDR2 (germline): SQVTM, ANQGSEA. The CDR3 sequence is 16 residues long. The V and J ends lost 3 bases and 4 bases respectively, with 19 bases between them. CDR3 loop: CSVDPPTSSLYNEQFF. The CDR3 nucleotides are TGCAGCGTTGATCCCCCTACTTCAAGCCTTTACAATGAGCAGTTCTTC.

V gene TRBV29-1 combines with J gene TRBJ1-2; D possibly corresponds to TRBD1 (6 bases). The CDR3 totals 17 residues. Germline CDR1 SQVTM, CDR2 ANQGSEA. The germline V and J ends were trimmed by 8 bases and 2 bases, with 27 bases remaining between them. The CDR3 region is CSSQGWAGSGANYGYTF. DNA of the CDR3: TGCAGCTCTCAGGGGTGGGCCGGATCGGGGGCAAACTATGGCTACACCTTC.

The chain has TRBV5-1 and TRBJ2-3, with TRBD1 matching over 8 bases. Trimming cost V 4 bases and J 0 bases; bases outside gene matches: 4. Germline V gene lookup returns CDR1 SGHRS and CDR2 YFSETQ. The CDR3 contains 15 residues. The CDR3, as DNA: TGCGCCAGCAGCCTGGGACAGGCAAGCACAGATACGCAGTATTTT. Its translation: CASSLGQASTDTQYF.

The rearrangement uses TRBV13 and TRBJ2-3; D may correspond to TRBD1 or TRBD2 (5 bases each). Trimming removed 0 bases at V and 4 bases at J, with 11 bases between. Looked up from germline, CDR1 is PRHDT and CDR2 is FYEKMQ (reference sequence). The CDR3 is 15 amino acids. Here the CDR3 DNA reads TGTGCCAGCAGCTTAGGCTGGGGGAGCGCAGATACGCAGTATTTT. Translating it yields CASSLGWGSADTQYF. Full variable domain (outside the CDR3, taken from reference TRBV13 and TRBJ2-3): AAGVIQSPRHLIKEKRETATLKCYPIPRHDTVYWYQQGPGQDPQFLISFYEKMQSDKGSIPDRFSAQQFSDYHSELNMSSLELGDSALYFCASSLGWGSADTQYFGPGTRLTVL.

The chain uses TRBV4-1 and TRBJ1-4, with 8 bases aligning to TRBD1. The ends lost 5 bases at V and 4 bases at J; junction bases unmatched: 9. CDR3 length: 16 amino acids. The germline V gene has CDR1 MGHRA and CDR2 YSYEKL. CDR3 loop: CASSDSMTGVNEKLFF. The DNA of the CDR3 is TGCGCCAGCAGCGACTCAATGACAGGGGTTAATGAAAAACTGTTTTTT.

The chain uses TRBV30 and TRBJ1-4; D is uncertain. V gave up 1 base and J gave up 6 bases, with 15 bases separating them. Germline V gene sequence: CDR1 GTSNPN, CDR2 SVGIG (reference sequence). This CDR3 comprises 15 residues. In nucleotides, the CDR3 is TGTGCCTGGAGTGGGGGAGTGGTTGGGGATGAAAAACTGTTTTTT. Translating gives CAWSGGVVGDEKLFF.

This clone was seen only once. This chain links TRBV30 with TRBJ2-5; D may be TRBD1 or TRBD2 (6 bases each). Trimming removed 7 bases from V and 5 bases from J, with 20 bases in between. The CDR3 length is 14 residues. The germline CDR1 and CDR2 sequences are GTSNPN and SVGIG (reference sequence). The chain's CDR3 is CASLPVRGLETQYF. CDR3 in DNA: TGTGCCTCGCTCCCGGTACGGGGGCTCGAGACCCAGTACTTC.

The chain recombines TRBV7-6 with TRBJ1-1; possibly TRBD1 for D (5 bases). V dropped 4 bases and J dropped 5 bases, with 20 bases sitting between them. Germline values: CDR1 SGHVS, CDR2 FNYEAQ. The length of the CDR3 is 16 residues. CDR3 residues: CASSSPGQIPETEAFF. The CDR3 nucleotides are TGTGCCAGCAGCTCCCCCGGACAAATCCCGGAGACTGAAGCTTTCTTT. The entire variable domain, with the rest obtained from reference TRBV7-6 and TRBJ1-1, is as follows: GAGVSQSPRYKVTKRGQDVALRCDPISGHVSLYWYRQALGQGPEFLTYFNYEAQQDKSGLPNDRFSAERPEGSISTLTIQRTEQRDSAMYRCASSSPGQIPETEAFFGQGTRLTVV.

This chain links TRBV25-1 with TRBJ2-1; the D gene is possibly TRBD2 (5 bases). Germline CDR1 is MGHDK and CDR2 is SYGVNS. The CDR3 is 14 amino acids. V lost 1 base and J lost 9, with 13 bases in between. CDR3 sequence: CASSESAARGEQFF. The CDR3 coding sequence is TGTGCCAGCAGTGAATCAGCTGCACGGGGTGAGCAGTTCTTC.